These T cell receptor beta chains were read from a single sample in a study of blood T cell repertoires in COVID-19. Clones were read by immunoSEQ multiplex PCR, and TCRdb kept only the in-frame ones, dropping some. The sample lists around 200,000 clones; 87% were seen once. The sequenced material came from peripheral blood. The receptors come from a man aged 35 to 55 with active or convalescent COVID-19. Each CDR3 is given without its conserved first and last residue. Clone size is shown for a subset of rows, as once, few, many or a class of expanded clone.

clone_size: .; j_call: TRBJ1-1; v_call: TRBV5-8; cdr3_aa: ASSYDGGLRGDTEAF
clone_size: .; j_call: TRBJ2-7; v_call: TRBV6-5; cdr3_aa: ASTFGQGASYEQY
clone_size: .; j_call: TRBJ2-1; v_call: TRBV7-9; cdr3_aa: ASSLFRDEQF
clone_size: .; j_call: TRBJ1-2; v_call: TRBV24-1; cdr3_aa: ATRLEPFTGYT
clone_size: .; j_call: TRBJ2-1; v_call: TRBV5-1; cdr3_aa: ASSNRGPYNEQF
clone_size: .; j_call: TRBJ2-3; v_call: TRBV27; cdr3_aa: ASSPRGGAVTDTQY
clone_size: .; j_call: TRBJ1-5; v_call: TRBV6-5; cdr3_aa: ASSRQTGNQPQH
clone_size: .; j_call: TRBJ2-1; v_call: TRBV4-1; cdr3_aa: ASSQRAGDSGYNEQF
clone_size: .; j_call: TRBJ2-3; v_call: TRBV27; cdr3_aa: ASSLSGLRRTDTQY
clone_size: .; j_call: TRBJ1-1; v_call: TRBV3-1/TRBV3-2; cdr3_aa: ASSPPQGHYGMNTEAF
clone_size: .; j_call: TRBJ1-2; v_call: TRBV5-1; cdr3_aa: ASSSTGGRGYT
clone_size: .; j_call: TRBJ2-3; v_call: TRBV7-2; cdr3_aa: ASSSRPTGGFGTDTQY
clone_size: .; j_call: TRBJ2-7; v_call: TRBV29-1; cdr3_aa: SVYGTSGSYEQY
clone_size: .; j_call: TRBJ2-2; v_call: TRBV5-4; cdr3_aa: ASSSPATGGPRHGELF
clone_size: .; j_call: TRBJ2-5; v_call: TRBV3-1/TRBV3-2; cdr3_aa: ASSFRTGGETQY
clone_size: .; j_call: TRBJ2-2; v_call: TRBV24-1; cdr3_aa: ATRPNGAVNTGELF
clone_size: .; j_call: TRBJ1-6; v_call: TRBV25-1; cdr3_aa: ASSEVWGVSYNSPLH
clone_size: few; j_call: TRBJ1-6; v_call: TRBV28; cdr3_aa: ASSPMGGGVSNSPLH
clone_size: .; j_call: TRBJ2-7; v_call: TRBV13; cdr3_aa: ASSLRLAYYEQY
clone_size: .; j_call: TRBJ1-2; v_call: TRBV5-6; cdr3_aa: ASSRQKDSSRSGYT
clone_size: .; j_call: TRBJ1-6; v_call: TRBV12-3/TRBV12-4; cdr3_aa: ASGTGRSPLH
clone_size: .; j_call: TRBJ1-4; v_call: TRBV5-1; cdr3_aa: ASSLVTTNEKLF
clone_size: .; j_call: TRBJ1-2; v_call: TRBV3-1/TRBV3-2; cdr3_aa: ASSSPGTSDGYT
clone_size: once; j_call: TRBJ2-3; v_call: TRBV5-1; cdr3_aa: ASSPGTSGSMADTQY
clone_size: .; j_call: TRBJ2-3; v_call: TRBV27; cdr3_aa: ASSLGPRKEGGTDTQY
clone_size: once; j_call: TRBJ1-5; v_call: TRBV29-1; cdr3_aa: SVSRDRNQPQH
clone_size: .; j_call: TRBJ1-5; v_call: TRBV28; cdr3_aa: ASSPLLTGGQGGNQPQH
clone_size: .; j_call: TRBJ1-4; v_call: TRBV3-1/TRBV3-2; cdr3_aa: ASSQLGQGGEKLF
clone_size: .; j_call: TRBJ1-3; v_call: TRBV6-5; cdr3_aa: ASSSSRLGGNTIY
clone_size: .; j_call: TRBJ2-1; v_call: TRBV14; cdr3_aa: ASSSLAGWGEQF
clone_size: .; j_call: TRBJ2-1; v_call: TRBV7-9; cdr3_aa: ASSTTPRNSYNEQF
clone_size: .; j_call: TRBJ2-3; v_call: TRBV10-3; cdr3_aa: AILAGGSTDTQY
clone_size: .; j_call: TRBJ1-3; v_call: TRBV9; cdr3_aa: ASSPPGSGNTIY
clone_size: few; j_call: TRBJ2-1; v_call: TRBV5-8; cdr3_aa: ASSLETYNEQF
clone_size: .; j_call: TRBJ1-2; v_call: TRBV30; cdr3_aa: AWNRVPIYGYT
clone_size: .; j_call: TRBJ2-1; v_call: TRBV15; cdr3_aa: ATSRDRTSNDEQF
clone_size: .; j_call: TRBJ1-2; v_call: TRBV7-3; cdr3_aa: ASSPGTGGFGYT
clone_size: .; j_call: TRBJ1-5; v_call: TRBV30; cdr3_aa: AWSLAGGQPQH
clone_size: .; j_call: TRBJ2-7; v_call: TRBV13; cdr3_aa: ASSEGDRETYEQY
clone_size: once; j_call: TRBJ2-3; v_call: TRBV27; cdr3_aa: ASSLSGLWEMNTDTQY
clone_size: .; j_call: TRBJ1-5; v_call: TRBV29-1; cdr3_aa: SVGGGPNQPQH
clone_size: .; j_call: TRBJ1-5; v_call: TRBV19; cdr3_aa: ATTPRGNQPQH